These T cell receptor beta chains were read from a single sample in a study of cytomegalovirus exposure and HLA in healthy donors. Sequencing used immunoSEQ multiplex PCR; TCRdb keeps in-frame clones, though not all of them. The table lists 110,000 to 150,000 clones, 60% to 80% of them singletons. The sequenced sample was PBMCs. These receptors were taken from a man younger than 30 in good health and CMV-seronegative. Both conserved end residues are part of each CDR3. Size is stated for part of the rows, as once, few or many counts, or as a class when the clone is expanded.

V gene	clone size	J gene	CDR3 protein
TRBV11-3	-	TRBJ2-2	CASSSQNTGELFF
TRBV7-9	-	TRBJ1-4	CSSSFGQGATTNEKLFF
TRBV12-5	-	TRBJ2-2	CASGLALTGTSNTGELFF
TRBV7-9	-	TRBJ2-2	CASSLTRTVDTGELFF
TRBV29-1	-	TRBJ2-7	CSGGGQGGSEQYF
TRBV7-6	-	TRBJ1-6	CASSLGAPGQGSPLHF
TRBV5-4	once	TRBJ1-4	CATGGGLGEKLFF
TRBV4-2	-	TRBJ2-1	CASSQDLTGRTVYNEQFF
TRBV7-6	few	TRBJ1-1	CASSQGMNTEAFF
TRBV6-5	-	TRBJ2-7	CASSYFRTGGSYEQYF
TRBV10-1	-	TRBJ2-7	CASIGRTGAYEQYF
TRBV27	-	TRBJ1-2	CASSRFAGDYGYTF
TRBV18	-	TRBJ1-1	CASSPTGTGNTEAFF
TRBV2	few	TRBJ1-5	CASGRQGAQHF
TRBV7-2	-	TRBJ2-2	CASSHGTGGTGELFF
TRBV11-2	-	TRBJ1-1	CASSLEGGVTEAFF